This T cell receptor (beta chain) derives from a study of monozygotic twins with inflammatory bowel disease. Reprocessing the 5' RACE reads, TCRdb reports a single entry for every CDR3 protein and omits DNA. The sample has 200,000 to 250,000 distinct CDR3 sequences. The CDR3 has 14 amino acids. Germline V gene sequence: CDR1 DFQATT, CDR2 SNEGSKA (reference sequence). The specimen was blood. The chain joins TRBV20-1 to TRBJ2-3; the TRBD2 assignment by TCRdb is unverifiable without DNA. This TCR was recovered from a human donor with ulcerative colitis or Crohn's disease, or a healthy co-twin of an affected twin (not recorded which). CDR3 residues: CSARLAGFTDTQYF.